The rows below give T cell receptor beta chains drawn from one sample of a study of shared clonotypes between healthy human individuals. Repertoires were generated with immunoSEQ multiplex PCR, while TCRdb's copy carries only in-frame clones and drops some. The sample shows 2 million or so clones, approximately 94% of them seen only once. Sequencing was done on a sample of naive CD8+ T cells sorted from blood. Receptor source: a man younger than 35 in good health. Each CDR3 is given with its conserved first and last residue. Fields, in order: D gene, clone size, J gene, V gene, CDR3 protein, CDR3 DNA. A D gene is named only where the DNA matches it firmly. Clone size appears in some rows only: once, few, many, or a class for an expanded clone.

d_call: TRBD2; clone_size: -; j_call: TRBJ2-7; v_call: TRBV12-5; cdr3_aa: CASGLATFGAGVVDEQYF; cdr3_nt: TGTGCTAGTGGTTTGGCAACCTTCGGCGCGGGAGTGGTCGACGAGCAGTACTTC
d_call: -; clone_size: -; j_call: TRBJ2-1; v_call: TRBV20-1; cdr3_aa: CSASNDNEQFF; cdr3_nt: TGCAGTGCTAGTAACGACAATGAGCAGTTCTTC
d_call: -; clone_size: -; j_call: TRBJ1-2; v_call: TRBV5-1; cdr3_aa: CASSLAAGWSGYTF; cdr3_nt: TGCGCCAGCAGCTTGGCCGCAGGGTGGTCTGGCTACACCTTC
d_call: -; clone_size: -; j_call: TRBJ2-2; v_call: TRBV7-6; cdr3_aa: CASSLFPDAGNTGELFF; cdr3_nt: TGTGCCAGCAGCTTATTCCCTGATGCCGGGAACACCGGGGAGCTGTTTTTT
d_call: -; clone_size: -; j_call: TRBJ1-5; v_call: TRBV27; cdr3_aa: CASSPYDQPQHF; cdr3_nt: TGTGCCAGCAGTCCATACGATCAGCCCCAGCATTTT
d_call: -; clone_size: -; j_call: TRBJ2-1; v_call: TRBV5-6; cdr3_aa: CASSFDRYNEQFF; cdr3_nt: TGTGCCAGCAGCTTTGACAGATACAATGAGCAGTTCTTC
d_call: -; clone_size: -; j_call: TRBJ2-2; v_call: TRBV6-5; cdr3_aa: CASSYEVTATGELFF; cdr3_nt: TGTGCCAGCAGTTACGAAGTTACGGCGACCGGGGAGCTGTTTTTT
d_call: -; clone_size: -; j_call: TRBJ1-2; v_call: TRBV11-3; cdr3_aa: CASSSELWSGVYYGYTF; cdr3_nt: TGTGCCAGCAGCTCAGAGCTTTGGTCGGGGGTATACTATGGCTACACCTTC
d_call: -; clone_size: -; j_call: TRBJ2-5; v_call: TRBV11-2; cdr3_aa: CASSLTGETQYF; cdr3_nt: TGTGCCAGCAGCTTAACGGGAGAGACCCAGTACTTC
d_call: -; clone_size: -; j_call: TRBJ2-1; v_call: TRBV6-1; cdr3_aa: CASSGWLWNEQFF; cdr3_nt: TGTGCCAGCAGTGGGTGGTTGTGGAATGAGCAGTTCTTC
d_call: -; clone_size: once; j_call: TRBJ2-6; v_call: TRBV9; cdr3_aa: CASQSSGANVLTF; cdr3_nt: TGTGCCAGCCAGAGCTCTGGGGCCAACGTCCTGACTTTC
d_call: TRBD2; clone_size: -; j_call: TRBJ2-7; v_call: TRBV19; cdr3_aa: CASSPPGTSGTYEQYF; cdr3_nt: TGTGCCAGTAGTCCCCCTGGGACTAGCGGAACCTACGAGCAGTACTTC
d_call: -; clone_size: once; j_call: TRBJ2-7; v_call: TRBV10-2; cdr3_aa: CASSESVFGGWSEQYF; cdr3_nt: TGCGCCAGCAGTGAGTCAGTATTCGGGGGATGGAGCGAGCAGTACTTC
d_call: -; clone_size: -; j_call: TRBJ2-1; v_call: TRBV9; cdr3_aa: CASSVQGASYNEQFF; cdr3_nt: TGTGCCAGCAGCGTACAAGGGGCTTCCTACAATGAGCAGTTCTTC
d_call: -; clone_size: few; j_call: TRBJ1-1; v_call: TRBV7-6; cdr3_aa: CASSFSNENTEAFF; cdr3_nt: TGTGCCAGCAGCTTTTCTAATGAGAACACTGAAGCTTTCTTT
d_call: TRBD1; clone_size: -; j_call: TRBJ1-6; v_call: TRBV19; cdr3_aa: CASSINRDRYNSPLHF; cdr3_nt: TGTGCCAGTAGTATTAACCGGGACAGGTATAATTCACCCCTCCACTTT
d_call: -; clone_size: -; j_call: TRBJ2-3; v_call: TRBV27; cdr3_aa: CASSLYSVTSTDTQYF; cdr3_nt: TGTGCCAGCAGTTTATATAGCGTTACTAGCACAGATACGCAGTATTTT
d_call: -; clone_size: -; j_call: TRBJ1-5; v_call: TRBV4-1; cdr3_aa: CASSQERGASNQPQHF; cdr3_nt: TGCGCCAGCAGCCAAGAACGAGGGGCGAGCAATCAGCCCCAGCATTTT
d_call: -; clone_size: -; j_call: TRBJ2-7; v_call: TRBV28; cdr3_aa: CASSLYSYEQYF; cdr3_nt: TGTGCCAGCAGTTTATACTCCTACGAGCAGTACTTC
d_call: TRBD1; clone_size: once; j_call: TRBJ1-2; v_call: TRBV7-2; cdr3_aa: CASSLGTGYYGYTF; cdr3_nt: TGTGCCAGCAGCTTAGGGACAGGGTACTATGGCTACACCTTC
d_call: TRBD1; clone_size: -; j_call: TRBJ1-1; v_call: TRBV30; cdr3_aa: CAWSRDRGRTEAFF; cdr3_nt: TGTGCCTGGAGCAGGGACAGGGGGCGGACTGAAGCTTTCTTT
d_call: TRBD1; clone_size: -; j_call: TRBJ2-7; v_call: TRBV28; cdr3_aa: CASSLSAGRGLGEQYF; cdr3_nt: TGTGCCAGCAGTTTATCGGCCGGCAGGGGGCTGGGCGAGCAGTACTTC
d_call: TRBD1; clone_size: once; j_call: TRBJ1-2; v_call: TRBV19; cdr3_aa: CASSMATGTDNYGYTF; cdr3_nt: TGTGCCAGTAGTATGGCCACCGGGACAGATAACTATGGCTACACCTTC
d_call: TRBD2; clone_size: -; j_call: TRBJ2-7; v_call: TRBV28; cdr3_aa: CASSLAGEGPYEQYF; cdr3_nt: TGTGCCAGCAGTTTAGCCGGGGAGGGGCCCTACGAGCAGTACTTC
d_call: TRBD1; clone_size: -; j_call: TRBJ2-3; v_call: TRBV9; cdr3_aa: CASSLSRDRGTDTQYF; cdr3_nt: TGTGCCAGTAGTTTAAGCCGGGACAGGGGTACAGATACGCAGTATTTT
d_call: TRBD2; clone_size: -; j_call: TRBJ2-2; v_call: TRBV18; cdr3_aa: CASSGPGGVSSNTGELFF; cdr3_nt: TGTGCCAGCTCAGGACCCGGGGGGGTCTCTTCGAACACCGGGGAGCTGTTTTTT
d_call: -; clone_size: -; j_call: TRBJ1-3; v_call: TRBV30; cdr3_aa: CAWSVPDLSSGNTIYF; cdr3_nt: TGTGCCTGGAGTGTACCGGACCTCAGCTCTGGAAACACCATATATTTT
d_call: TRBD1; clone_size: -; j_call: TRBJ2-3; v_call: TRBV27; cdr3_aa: CASSPSTGEYTDTQYF; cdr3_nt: TGTGCCAGCAGTCCATCGACAGGGGAATACACAGATACGCAGTATTTT
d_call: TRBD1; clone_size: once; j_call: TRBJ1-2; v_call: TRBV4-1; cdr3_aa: CASSQEAGTGFLNYGYTF; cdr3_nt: TGCGCCAGCAGCCAAGAGGCCGGGACAGGTTTCTTGAACTATGGCTACACCTTC
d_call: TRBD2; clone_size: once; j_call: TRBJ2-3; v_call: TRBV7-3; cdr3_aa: CASSPSGGLGDTQYF; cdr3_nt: TGTGCCAGCAGTCCTAGCGGGGGCCTTGGAGATACGCAGTATTTT
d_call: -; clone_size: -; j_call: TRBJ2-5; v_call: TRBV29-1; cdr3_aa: CSVYDYQETQYF; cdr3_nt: TGCAGCGTTTATGACTATCAAGAGACCCAGTACTTC
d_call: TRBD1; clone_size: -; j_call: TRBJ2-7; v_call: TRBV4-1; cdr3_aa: CASSLGQGGVGEQYF; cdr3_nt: TGCGCCAGCAGCCTCGGACAGGGGGGTGTAGGCGAGCAGTACTTC
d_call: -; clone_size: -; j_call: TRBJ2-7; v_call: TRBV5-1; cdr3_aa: CASSLGPLYEQYF; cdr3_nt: TGCGCCAGCAGCTTGGGACCCCTCTACGAGCAGTACTTC
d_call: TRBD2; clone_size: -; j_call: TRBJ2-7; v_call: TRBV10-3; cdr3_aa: CAIRAGDSYEQYF; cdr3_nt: TGTGCCATCAGAGCGGGGGACTCCTACGAGCAGTACTTC
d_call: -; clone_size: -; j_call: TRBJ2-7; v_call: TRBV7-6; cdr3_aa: CASSPDSSSYEQYF; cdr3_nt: TGTGCCAGCAGCCCGGACAGCAGCTCCTACGAGCAGTACTTC
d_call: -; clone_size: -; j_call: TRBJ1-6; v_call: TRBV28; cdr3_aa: CASSFSGFEPPLHF; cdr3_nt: TGTGCCAGCAGTTTTTCAGGATTCGAGCCACCCCTCCACTTT
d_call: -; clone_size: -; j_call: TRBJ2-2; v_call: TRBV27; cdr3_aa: CASSYDSETGELFF; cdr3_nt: TGTGCCAGCAGTTATGACAGTGAGACCGGGGAGCTGTTTTTT
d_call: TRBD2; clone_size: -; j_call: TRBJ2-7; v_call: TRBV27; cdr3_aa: CASSLLAGGPYEQYF; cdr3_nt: TGTGCCAGCAGTTTACTAGCGGGGGGGCCCTACGAGCAGTACTTC
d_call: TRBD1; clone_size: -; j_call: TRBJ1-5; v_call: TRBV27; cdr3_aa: CASSLTGGGQPQHF; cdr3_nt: TGTGCCAGCAGCCTGACAGGGGGCGGGCAGCCCCAGCATTTT
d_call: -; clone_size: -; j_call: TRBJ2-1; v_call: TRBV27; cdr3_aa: CASSGEQGGRAYNEQFF; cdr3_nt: TGTGCCAGCAGTGGAGAACAGGGCGGTAGGGCCTACAATGAGCAGTTCTTC
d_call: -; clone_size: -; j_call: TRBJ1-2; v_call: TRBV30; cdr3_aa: CAWSTTNSHGYTF; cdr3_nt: TGTGCCTGGAGTACCACTAACTCCCATGGCTACACCTTC
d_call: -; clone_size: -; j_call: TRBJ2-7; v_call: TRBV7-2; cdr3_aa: CASSLDQTWAYEQYF; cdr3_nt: TGTGCCAGCAGCTTAGATCAGACCTGGGCCTACGAGCAGTACTTC
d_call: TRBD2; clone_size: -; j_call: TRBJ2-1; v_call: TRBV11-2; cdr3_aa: CASSLRTSGGAGNEQFF; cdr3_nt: TGTGCCAGCAGCTTGCGGACTAGCGGGGGGGCCGGGAATGAGCAGTTCTTC
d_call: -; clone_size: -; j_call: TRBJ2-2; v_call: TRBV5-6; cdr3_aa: CASSWSGFGTGELFF; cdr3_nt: TGTGCCAGCAGTTGGTCGGGGTTCGGCACCGGGGAGCTGTTTTTT
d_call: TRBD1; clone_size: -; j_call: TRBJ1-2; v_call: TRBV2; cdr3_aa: CASSEARGFYGYTF; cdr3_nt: TGTGCCAGCAGTGAAGCCAGGGGGTTCTATGGCTACACCTTC
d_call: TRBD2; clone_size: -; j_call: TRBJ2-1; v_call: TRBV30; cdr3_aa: CAWERGERYNEQFF; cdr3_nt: TGTGCCTGGGAGCGGGGCGAACGCTACAATGAGCAGTTCTTC
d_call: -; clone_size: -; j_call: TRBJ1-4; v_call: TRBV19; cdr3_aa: CASSFTTRSEKLFF; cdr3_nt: TGTGCCAGTAGTTTCACGACGCGGAGTGAAAAACTGTTTTTT
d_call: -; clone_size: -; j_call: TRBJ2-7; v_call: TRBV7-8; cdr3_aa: CASSLDRTYEQYF; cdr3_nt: TGTGCCAGCAGCCTCGACAGGACGTACGAGCAGTACTTC